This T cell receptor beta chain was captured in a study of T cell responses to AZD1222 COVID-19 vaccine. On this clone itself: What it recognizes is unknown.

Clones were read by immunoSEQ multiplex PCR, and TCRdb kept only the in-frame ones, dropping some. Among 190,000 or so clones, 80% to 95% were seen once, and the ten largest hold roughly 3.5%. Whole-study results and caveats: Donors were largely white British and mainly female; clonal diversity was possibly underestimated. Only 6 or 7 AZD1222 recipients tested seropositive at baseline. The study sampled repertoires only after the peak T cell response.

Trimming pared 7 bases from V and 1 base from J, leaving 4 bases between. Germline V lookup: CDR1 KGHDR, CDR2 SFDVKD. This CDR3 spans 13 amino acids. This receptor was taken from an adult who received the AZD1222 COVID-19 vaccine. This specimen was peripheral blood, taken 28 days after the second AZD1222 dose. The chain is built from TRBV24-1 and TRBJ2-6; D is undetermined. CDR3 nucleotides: TGTGCCACCAGCCTTTCTGGGGCCAACGTCCTGACTTTC. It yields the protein CATSLSGANVLTF.